This TCR beta chain was captured by sequencing in a study of cytomegalovirus exposure and HLA in healthy donors. Study context: Earlier, 95 million to 140 million unique TCR beta sequences were recovered from around 200 million T cells by an analysis. Study-wide points: For presence/absence analyses, sequencing depth was assumed to be roughly uniform across donors.

The CDR3 contains 17 residues. The germline CDR1 and CDR2 sequences are SGHAT and FQNNGV. Trimming took off 1 base at V and 1 base at J, with 17 bases between the two ends. 60 Vbeta and 13 Jbeta primers were used in PCR. The data were produced by immunoSEQ multiplex PCR, yet TCRdb's version contains in-frame clones alone and is incomplete. Of some 150,000 clones detected, roughly four fifths appear once; the ten largest clones hold about 2.1%. Concerning this clone itself: Its antigen remains unknown.

The chain employs TRBV11-2 and TRBJ2-7, with TRBD2 as a possible D gene (6 bases). The source of this sequence is a woman in her 30s in good health and CMV-seropositive. The sequenced sample consisted of PBMCs. CDR3 loop: CASSLGRGTFSSYEQYF. The CDR3, as DNA: TGTGCCAGCAGCTTAGGGCGAGGGACTTTTTCGTCCTACGAGCAGTACTTC.